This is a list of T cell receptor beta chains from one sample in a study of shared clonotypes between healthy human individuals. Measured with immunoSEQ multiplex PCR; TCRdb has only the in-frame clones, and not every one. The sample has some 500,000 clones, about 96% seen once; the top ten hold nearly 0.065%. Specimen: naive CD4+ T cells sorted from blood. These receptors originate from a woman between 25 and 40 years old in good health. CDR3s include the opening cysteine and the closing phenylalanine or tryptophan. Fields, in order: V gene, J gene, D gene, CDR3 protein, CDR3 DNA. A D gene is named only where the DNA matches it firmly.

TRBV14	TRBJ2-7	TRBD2	CASSQGLRFYEQYF	TGTGCCAGCAGCCAGGGACTACGATTCTACGAGCAGTACTTC
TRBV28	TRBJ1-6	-	CASSFGLIQGNSPLHF	TGTGCCAGCAGTTTCGGTCTCATCCAGGGAAATTCACCCCTCCACTTT
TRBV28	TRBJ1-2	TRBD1	CASSLDRGRVYGYTF	TGTGCCAGCAGTCTAGACAGGGGGCGCGTCTATGGCTACACCTTC
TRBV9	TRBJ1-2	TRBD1	CASSAGGGDYGYTF	TGTGCCAGCAGCGCAGGGGGTGGCGACTATGGCTACACCTTC
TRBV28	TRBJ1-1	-	CASSPRGRGMVTEAFF	TGTGCCAGCAGTCCACGGGGGAGGGGGATGGTCACTGAAGCTTTCTTT
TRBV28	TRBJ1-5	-	CASRTSDQPQHF	TGTGCCAGCAGGACCTCAGATCAGCCCCAGCATTTT
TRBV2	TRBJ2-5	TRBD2	CASNEGTSGRARGTQYF	TGTGCCAGCAACGAGGGGACTAGCGGGAGGGCCAGGGGGACCCAGTACTTC
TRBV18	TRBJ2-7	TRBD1	CASSPAGTGNTYEQYF	TGTGCCAGCTCACCGGCCGGGACAGGGAATACCTACGAGCAGTACTTC
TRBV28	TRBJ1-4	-	CASSFYLGGGDEKLFF	TGTGCCAGCAGTTTTTATCTCGGGGGGGGTGATGAAAAACTGTTTTTT
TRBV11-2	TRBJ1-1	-	CASSLDERGNTEAFF	TGTGCCAGCAGCTTAGATGAGAGGGGTAACACTGAAGCTTTCTTT
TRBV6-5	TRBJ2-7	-	CASSLLTSDEQYF	TGTGCCAGCAGTTTATTAACGTCCGACGAGCAGTACTTC
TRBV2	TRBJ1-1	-	CASRGEALRPTEAFF	TGTGCCAGCAGAGGGGAGGCCCTCCGACCGACTGAAGCTTTCTTT
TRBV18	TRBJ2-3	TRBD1	CASSPVRDRDTDTQYF	TGTGCCAGCTCACCAGTGAGGGACAGGGACACAGATACGCAGTATTTT
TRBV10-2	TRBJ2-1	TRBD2	CASRAGLAYNEQFF	TGCGCCAGCAGAGCGGGACTAGCCTACAATGAGCAGTTCTTC
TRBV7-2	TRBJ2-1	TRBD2	CASSLAVTSGPNEQFF	TGTGCCAGCAGCTTAGCCGTGACTAGCGGCCCGAATGAGCAGTTCTTC
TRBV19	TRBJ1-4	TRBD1	CASGDSRREKLFF	TGTGCCAGTGGGGACAGCAGACGTGAAAAACTGTTTTTT
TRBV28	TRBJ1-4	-	CASRPSGRPNHEKLFF	TGTGCCAGCAGGCCTTCGGGCAGACCCAACCATGAAAAACTGTTTTTT
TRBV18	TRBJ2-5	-	CASSLQDWETQYF	TGTGCCAGCTCACTTCAAGATTGGGAGACCCAGTACTTC
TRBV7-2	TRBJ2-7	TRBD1	CASSLAGTEIYEQYF	TGTGCCAGCAGCTTAGCGGGGACAGAGATCTACGAGCAGTACTTC
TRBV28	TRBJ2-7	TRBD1	CASRTGTESYEQYF	TGTGCCAGCAGAACCGGGACAGAGTCCTACGAGCAGTACTTC